This TCR beta chain appears in the sequencing data of a study of cytomegalovirus exposure and HLA in healthy donors (dated by TCRdb to about 2017). In terms of the full investigation: According to a later analysis, the 100 to 150 validation repertoires were produced on the same platform as the roughly 600 repertoires of the first cohort. To predict cytomegalovirus infection status, the study combined high-throughput TCR immunosequencing, statistical association of individual TCRs with disease status, and machine learning. Along with the approximately 650-subject first cohort, a separate validation cohort of roughly 110 different subjects was used. The aim of the study was to test whether cataloging public T cell receptors could identify signatures of past pathogen exposure.

Concerning this clone itself: Its antigen target is currently unknown. Per-base qualities were not stored, and no clone one base away is much larger.

Points the paper makes about the study in general: Of the cluster scores, about 94% were above 0 in a later analysis, which found that TCRs clustered in the first cohort also tended to co-occur in the 120 or so validation repertoires. The classifier was reported to diagnose cytomegalovirus status with high specificity and sensitivity in both the original cohort and the validation cohort. While some public TCRs were present in many individuals, most TCR sequences turned up only very rarely across donors. The authors suggested that the approach could potentially be generalized to other disease states and immunological phenotypes. All 130 or so repertoires were used to score co-occurrence in the validation cohort in a later analysis, because that analysis had no HLA typing for the cohort. The study listed approximately 150 TCR beta chains as associated with cytomegalovirus. A few of the identified cytomegalovirus-associated TCR beta chains were confirmed in vitro to be specific for cytomegalovirus antigens.

The germline V gene provides CDR1 LGHNT and CDR2 FRNRAP. Counted from cysteine to phenylalanine, this CDR3 has 17 amino acids. CDR3 DNA is the only sequence kept; it has 51 bases, read in frame from the first base. At the junction V is shortened by 2 bases and J by 0 bases; bases outside the gene matches: 7. The donors belonged to the validation cohort of approximately 130 subjects, which was separate from the roughly 680-subject first cohort. Library preparation employed the immunoSEQ multiplex PCR assay. From the authors' description of their analysis: A statistical classification framework was built to diagnose cytomegalovirus status from the catalog of TCR beta chain sequences. In its TCRdb copy, this immuneACCESS table keeps in-frame sequences only and misses some clones. Where compared with another copy, unresolved V genes explain less than half of these, and the others have no known cause. V, J and clone size are those of that table, while D and trimming were read from the DNA. Here the sample has about 98,000 clones; around 88% occur a single time. The ten most abundant clones make up under 4.5% of the sample.

Sequencing was carried out using PBMCs. The V gene is TRBV12-5 and the J gene is TRBJ1-1, with 9 bases in between that match TRBD1. The source of this sequence is a woman aged 30 to 39 in good health and CMV-seronegative. CDR3 loop: CASGLTTGGWVNTEAFF. Here is the DNA: TGTGCTAGTGGTTTGACAACAGGGGGCTGGGTGAACACTGAAGCTTTCTTT.